Included here is one TCR beta chain sequence, with context. The antigen is unknown. The record originates from a study of T cell responses to AZD1222 COVID-19 vaccine. Germline assignment: CDR1 SGDLS and CDR2 YYNGEE. V dropped 0 bases and J dropped 9; count of bases not matched to a gene: 1. The CDR3 extends over 14 amino acids. Points from the study as a whole: Close to half of spike-specific TCRs reportedly recognize unmutated variant regions. White British people made up most donors, females outnumbered males, and clonal diversity was possibly underestimated.

TCRdb's copy holds only in-frame clones and misses some; the assay was immunoSEQ multiplex PCR. This table has tens of thousands of clones, around 84% appearing once. This TCR was sampled from an adult who received the AZD1222 COVID-19 vaccine. The chain combines TRBV9 with TRBJ2-1, with 12 bases matching TRBD2. Sequences were derived from peripheral blood, sampled 28 days after the second AZD1222 dose. CDR3 DNA sequence: TGTGCCAGCAGCGTAGTACTAGCGGGAGGTGAGCAGTTCTTC. Protein product: CASSVVLAGGEQFF.